The next 27 T cell receptor beta chains were all read from a single sample in a study of T cells in localized non-small cell lung cancer. Sequenced by immunoSEQ multiplex PCR; TCRdb stores in-frame clones only, minus some. Of 5,000 to 8,000 clones listed, roughly 87% are singletons. The specimen was peripheral blood, collected before any cancer treatment. The receptor set was obtained from a male donor older than 55 with stage I lung adenocarcinoma.

This clone was observed a few times. This rearrangement joins TRBV19 to TRBJ1-3, with unresolved D. CDR1 LNHDA and CDR2 SQIVND come from the germline V gene (reference sequence). Trimming cost V 7 bases and J 8 bases, with 9 bases left between them. CDR3 length: 11 amino acids. In nucleotides, the CDR3 is TGTGCCAGTAAGAGGGATTACACCATATATTTT. Its protein product is CASKRDYTIYF. Full variable domain (remainder filled in from reference TRBV19 and TRBJ1-3): DGGITQSPKYLFRKEGQNVTLSCEQNLNHDAMYWYRQDPGQGLRLIYYSQIVNDFQKGDIAEGYSVSREKKESFPLTVTSAQKNPTAFYLCASKRDYTIYFGEGSWLTVV.

This chain uses TRBV19 with TRBJ1-1, with D possibly being TRBD1 (5 bases). The germline V and J ends were trimmed by 3 bases and 6 bases, with 17 bases remaining between them. The CDR3 is made up of 15 amino acids. The germline CDR1 and CDR2 sequences are LNHDA and SQIVND (reference sequence). The CDR3 loop reads CASSMDSSLGAEAFF. The CDR3 nucleotides read TGTGCCAGTAGTATGGACTCGTCGCTAGGGGCTGAAGCTTTCTTT.

V is TRBV30 and J is TRBJ2-7; 11 positions match TRBD2. The length of the CDR3 is 13 residues. Per the germline V gene, CDR1 is GTSNPN and CDR2 is SVGIG (reference sequence). V shed 3 bases and J 3 bases; nucleotides not matched to a gene: 1. CDR3 region: CAWRLAGDYEQYF. DNA of the CDR3: TGTGCCTGGAGACTAGCGGGAGACTACGAGCAGTACTTC.

J is TRBJ2-7 and V is TRBV12-5, with a weak D call TRBD1 (5 bases). V was clipped by 3 bases and J by 0 bases, with 21 bases between them. Germline lookup yields CDR1 LGHNT and CDR2 FRNRAP. The CDR3 runs 18 residues. The DNA of the CDR3 is TGTGCTAGTGGTTTAGTGGTGGGGCGCTCCCTGAGCTCCTACGAGCAGTACGTC. Protein sequence: CASGLVVGRSLSSYEQYV.

The rearrangement links TRBV5-4 to TRBJ2-5; 8 positions agree with TRBD2. Germline V gene lookup returns CDR1 SGHNT and CDR2 YYREEE (reference sequence). V gave up 2 bases and J gave up 5 bases; unmatched junction bases: 5. The CDR3 is 14 residues long. The CDR3 bases are TGTGCCAGCAGCTTAGCGGGGGCGGGGGAGACCCAGTACTTC. Its translation is CASSLAGAGETQYF.

The chain couples TRBV18 to TRBJ2-5; D remains ambiguous. V was pared by 4 bases and J by 2 bases, with 2 bases between. Germline CDR1 is KGHSH and CDR2 is LQKENI. This CDR3 has 11 amino acids. The CDR3 region is CASSQQETQYF. CDR3 nucleotides: TGTGCCAGCTCACAGCAAGAGACCCAGTACTTC.

V usage is TRBV12-5 and J usage is TRBJ2-7; 7 nucleotides align to TRBD1. V shed 1 base, J shed 2 bases, and the junction held 8 bases outside the gene matches. Germline loops: CDR1 LGHNT, CDR2 FRNRAP. This CDR3 contains 16 residues. The CDR3: CASGLGLRDRAYEQYF. CDR3 sequence (DNA): TGTGCTAGTGGTTTGGGGCTCCGGGACAGAGCCTACGAGCAGTACTTC. Full variable domain (missing parts from reference TRBV12-5 and TRBJ2-7): DARVTQTPRHKVTEMGQEVTMRCQPILGHNTVFWYRQTMMQGLELLAYFRNRAPLDDSGMPKDRFSAEMPDATLATLKIQPSEPRDSAVYFCASGLGLRDRAYEQYFGPGTRLTVT.

Only one count was recorded for this clone. The chain links TRBV6-1 to TRBJ2-3; TRBD1 might be the D (7 bases). CDR1 and CDR2 from the germline V gene are MNHNS and SASEGT. The CDR3 loop spans 15 amino acids. V gave up 4 bases and J gave up 2 bases, with 13 bases separating them. CDR3 nucleotides: TGTGCCAGCAGTGTAGGAGGGGGCATCACAGATACGCAGTATTTT. Translating it yields CASSVGGGITDTQYF.

The J gene is TRBJ2-3, the V gene TRBV5-6; either TRBD1 or TRBD2 may fit D (7 bases each). V was clipped by 3 bases and J by 3 bases, with 14 bases between them. Germline V CDR1 and CDR2: SGHDT, YYEEEE. The CDR3 totals 15 residues. In nucleotides, the CDR3 is TGTGCCAGCAGCTCAGGGGGGGCTGAAACAGATACGCAGTATTTT. Its translation: CASSSGGAETDTQYF.

V gene TRBV27 combines with J gene TRBJ1-6; 9 bases match TRBD1. In germline, CDR1 is MNHEY, CDR2 SMNVEV (reference sequence). There are 14 residues in the CDR3. Germline trimming cut 7 bases from V and 7 bases from J; bases unmatched to any gene: 5. CDR3 residues: CASNYRGLNSPLHF. Written as DNA, the CDR3 is TGTGCCAGCAATTACAGGGGGCTAAATTCACCCCTCCACTTT.

The chain couples TRBV12-2 to TRBJ2-7; TRBD1 was called by the table and not checked on the DNA. TRBV12-2 is designated a pseudogene. This CDR3 contains 15 residues. DNA for the CDR3: TGTGCAAGTCGCCCAAGGGGGGACAGGGCCTACGAGCAGTACGTC. Its protein is CASRPRGDRAYEQYV.

The gene calls are TRBV9 and TRBJ2-3, with D possibly matching TRBD1 (6 bases). This CDR3 comprises 15 residues. Germline values: CDR1 SGDLS, CDR2 YYNGEE. The V and J ends lost 2 bases and 1 base respectively, with 11 bases between them. The CDR3 sequence: CASSVWGQGTDTQYF. The CDR3 nucleotides read TGTGCCAGCAGCGTTTGGGGGCAGGGCACAGATACGCAGTATTTT.

The gene calls are TRBV7-2 and TRBJ2-2; D is unresolved. The CDR3 is 14 residues long. Trimming left V 6 bases short and J 5 bases short, with 13 bases between. Germline V gives CDR1 SGHTA, CDR2 FQGNSA. The CDR3 bases are TGTGCCAGCAGACTCCCGTCCGGGACCGGGGAGCTGTTTTTT. Translation gives CASRLPSGTGELFF.

The chain carries TRBV11-2 and TRBJ2-2, with a possible D match to TRBD2 (6 bases). V shed 5 bases and J shed 6 bases, with 10 bases lying between them. Looked up from germline, CDR1 is SGHAT and CDR2 is FQNNGV. The CDR3 is 13 amino acids. CDR3 loop: CASSATSPGELFF. CDR3 coding DNA: TGTGCCAGCAGCGCAACTAGCCCCGGGGAGCTGTTTTTT.

This clone appeared a few times. The genes are TRBV6-5 and TRBJ2-3, with unresolved D. CDR3 length: 12 residues. Trimming cost V 5 bases and J 7 bases, with 10 bases left between them. Germline V gene lookup returns CDR1 MNHEY and CDR2 SVGAGI. CDR3 protein: CASSEVSNTQYF. CDR3 bases: TGTGCCAGCAGTGAAGTTTCCAATACGCAGTATTTT.

J is TRBJ2-7 and V is TRBV6-6; 10 bases are shared with TRBD2. The CDR3 sequence is 11 residues long. The V gene's germline CDR1 is MNHNY and CDR2 SVGAGI (reference sequence). J was trimmed by 7 bases and V by 8 bases; bases with no gene match: 2. In DNA form, the CDR3 reads TGTGCCAGCCTAGCGGGAGAGGAGCAGTACTTC. Translated: CASLAGEEQYF.

This chain joins TRBV5-6 and TRBJ2-1; TRBD2 matches 10 bases. Germline CDR1 SGHDT, CDR2 YYEEEE. This CDR3 contains 17 residues. V was pared by 1 base and J by 0 bases, with 4 bases of the junction left unmatched. The CDR3 DNA is TGTGCCAGCAGCTTGTATAGCGGGGGGAGCTCCTACAATGAGCAGTTCTTC. Encoded protein: CASSLYSGGSSYNEQFF. Full variable domain (rest looked up from reference TRBV5-6 and TRBJ2-1): DAGVTQSPTHLIKTRGQQVTLRCSPKSGHDTVSWYQQALGQGPQFIFQYYEEEERQRGNFPDRFSGHQFPNYSSELNVNALLLGDSALYLCASSLYSGGSSYNEQFFGPGTRLTVL.

J is TRBJ2-1 and V is TRBV10-2, with 7 bases identical to TRBD2. The CDR3 extends over 15 amino acids. CDR1 and CDR2 (germline): WSHSY, SAAADI. Losses at the gene ends were 1 base for V and 4 bases for J; bases not matched to a gene: 4. In nucleotides, the CDR3 is TGCGCCAGCAGTGAGTTAGGGACTAAATACAATGAGCAGTTCTTC. Its translation is CASSELGTKYNEQFF.

The V gene is TRBV6-1, the J gene TRBJ2-3; D remains unclear. V lost 3 bases to trimming and J lost 5 bases, with 15 bases between them. The CDR3 sequence is 15 residues long. Per germline, CDR1 MNHNS and CDR2 SASEGT. CDR3 loop: CASSERRYPVDTQYF. CDR3 DNA: TGTGCCAGCAGTGAGCGCCGGTATCCGGTAGATACGCAGTATTTT.

The V and J genes are TRBV19 and TRBJ2-7, with D possibly matching TRBD1 (6 bases). Germline CDR1 reads LNHDA; CDR2 reads SQIVND (reference sequence). V gave up 6 bases and J gave up 3 bases, with 15 bases separating them. There are 14 residues in the CDR3. This CDR3 reads CASSGTITSYEQYF. The CDR3 coding sequence is TGTGCCAGTAGCGGGACAATCACTAGCTACGAGCAGTACTTC.

This clone was picked up a small number of times. The rearrangement uses TRBV7-8 and TRBJ1-2; D might be TRBD1 (5 bases). With 1 base removed from V and 2 bases from J, the gap between germline ends came to 20 bases. Germline V gene data show CDR1 as SGHVS and CDR2 as FQNEAQ. The CDR3 is made up of 18 amino acids. The CDR3 is CASSLVLLPGKSNYGYTF. In DNA, the CDR3 is TGTGCCAGCAGCTTAGTCCTCCTCCCAGGGAAATCGAACTATGGCTACACCTTC.

The rearrangement links TRBV14 to TRBJ1-2; D ambiguous. Per germline, CDR1 SGHDN and CDR2 FVKESK. The V gene lost 1 base and the J gene lost 2 bases, with 5 bases spanning the gap. CDR3 length: 13 amino acids. The CDR3 loop reads CASSQVGNYGYTF. The CDR3 nucleotides are TGTGCCAGCAGCCAAGTGGGGAACTATGGCTACACCTTC. Variable domain in full (rest from reference TRBV14 and TRBJ1-2): EAGVTQFPSHSVIEKGQTVTLRCDPISGHDNLYWYRRVMGKEIKFLLHFVKESKQDESGMPNNRFLAERTGGTYSTLKVQPAELEDSGVYFCASSQVGNYGYTFGSGTRLTVV.

This chain links TRBV19 with TRBJ2-6, with no clear D. The germline V gene has CDR1 LNHDA and CDR2 SQIVND (reference sequence). Trimming took 5 bases from V and 4 from J, leaving 15 bases between them. The CDR3 has 16 residues. The CDR3 loop is CASSVAPSTGANVLTF. The DNA for the CDR3 is TGTGCCAGTAGTGTGGCACCCAGTACAGGGGCCAACGTCCTGACTTTC.

The V and J genes are TRBV4-1 and TRBJ2-5, with D perhaps TRBD2 (6 bases). The CDR3 covers 16 residues. V lost 3 bases, J lost 1 base, and 15 bases lay in between. Germline V lookup: CDR1 MGHRA, CDR2 YSYEKL. The CDR3 DNA sequence: TGCGCCAGCAGCCAGTTGGCCGGGAGCCCCCAAGAGACCCAGTACTTC. It codes for CASSQLAGSPQETQYF.

CDR3 residues: CASSAGLAGGTGELFF. The CDR3, as DNA: TGCGCCAGCAGTGCGGGGCTAGCGGGAGGCACCGGGGAGCTGTTTTTT. The rearrangement uses TRBV10-1 and TRBJ2-2; the match to TRBD2 covers 11 bases. The CDR3 has 16 residues. V lost 4 bases, J lost 4 bases, and 5 bases stayed unmatched. Germline V gene data show CDR1 as WNHNN and CDR2 as SYGVQD (reference sequence).

The chain couples TRBV7-6 to TRBJ1-2, with D tentatively TRBD1 (6 bases). CDR1 is SGHVS, CDR2 FNYEAQ, per germline. The CDR3 has 13 amino acids. V was trimmed by 5 bases and J by 6 bases, leaving 13 bases between them. The CDR3 nucleotides read TGTGCCAGCAGCGGCACAGGGCCGGATGGCTACACCTTC. Translating gives CASSGTGPDGYTF.

This chain connects TRBV20-1 to TRBJ1-1; D is unresolved. The CDR3 covers 11 residues. Germline V gene sequence: CDR1 DFQATT, CDR2 SNEGSKA (reference sequence). The germline V and J ends were trimmed by 1 base and 8 bases, with 8 bases remaining between them. CDR3 bases: TGCAGTGCTAGAGGTGTGCTAGAAGCTTTCTTT. Translated: CSARGVLEAFF.